Each of the 27 T cell receptor beta chains below was sequenced from the same sample in a study of CD8+CD57+ T cells in acquired aplastic anemia (dated by TCRdb to between 2017 and 2018). These reads were obtained on an Illumina HiSeq 2000. Genomic DNA was used as template for profiling of TCR beta VDJ combinations and CDR3 sequences. TCRdb itself trimmed the public reads at Q25 with fastp, ran MiXCR and retained productive beta chains. Entries are consolidated by CDR3 protein sequence, retaining the most common genes and DNA. Counted in this sample were 200,000 to 300,000 distinct CDR3 sequences; around 82% of them appeared once. The ten top clones hold 35% to 50% of the sample. The patients picked for sequencing were ones in whom flow cytometry had shown an expansion of CD8+CD57+ cells. The sample was sorted CD4+, CD8+, or CD8+CD57+ T cells (not recorded which) from PBMCs. The receptor set was obtained from a human donor with aplastic anemia.

On this clonotype itself: The junction shows a germline mismatch at one end, possibly a read error. The V call is TRBV7-8, the J call TRBJ1-1, with 7 nucleotides matching TRBD1. This CDR3 has 15 amino acids. CDR1 SGHVS and CDR2 FQNEAQ come from the germline V gene. CDR3 nucleotides: TGTGACAGCAGCTTTCATCCAGACGGGACAGCTGAAGCCTTCTTT. It is translated as CDSSFHPDGTAEAFF.

The chain carries TRBV15 and TRBJ1-2; weak D call: TRBD1 (6 bases). Trimming removed 5 bases from V and 3 bases from J, with 16 bases in between. Germline values: CDR1 LNHNV, CDR2 YYDKDF (reference sequence). The CDR3 has 15 residues. This CDR3 reads CATSLARGHDYGYTF. The CDR3 DNA sequence: TGTGCCACCAGCTTGGCCAGGGGCCACGACTATGGCTACACCTTC. The full variable domain, rest sourced from reference TRBV15 and TRBJ1-2, is DAMVIQNPRYQVTQFGKPVTLSCSQTLNHNVMYWYQQKSSQAPKLLFHYYDKDFNNEADTPDNFQSRRPNTSFCFLDIRSPGLGDTAMYLCATSLARGHDYGYTFGSGTRLTVV.

Comment on this clonotype: At one boundary the junction diverges from the germline segment, which might be a read error. This chain joins TRBV2 and TRBJ2-7; 8 bases fit TRBD1. The CDR3 sequence is 14 residues long. Germline V CDR1 and CDR2: SNHLY, FYNNEI. The chain's CDR3 is CASSATGGAKGQCF. The CDR3 nucleotides are TGTGCCAGCAGTGCAACAGGGGGAGCGAAGGGGCAGTGTTTT.

The chain uses TRBV7-8 and TRBJ1-1; D might be TRBD1 (5 bases). This CDR3 is built from 13 residues. V lost 0 bases to trimming and J lost 6 bases, with 8 bases between them. CDR1 is SGHVS, CDR2 FQNEAQ, per germline. The CDR3 DNA follows: TGTGCCAGCAGCTTAGCGGGGGAAGCTGAAGCTTTCTTT. Translated, it gives CASSLAGEAEAFF.

The chain has TRBV6-4 and TRBJ2-3, with 12 bases identical to TRBD2. This CDR3 has 16 amino acids. Germline V CDR1 and CDR2: MRHNA, SNTAGT. The J segment lost 6 bases and the V segment lost 4 bases, leaving 8 bases of the junction unmatched. CDR3 loop: CASSVLAGGPEDTQYF. In DNA form, the CDR3 reads TGTGCCAGCAGTGTCCTAGCGGGGGGGCCGGAGGATACGCAGTATTTT.

The gene calls are TRBV5-4 and TRBJ2-1; D remains unclear. The germline V gene encodes CDR1 SGHNT and CDR2 YYREEE (reference sequence). Deletions cut 2 bases from V and 8 bases from J, with 8 bases between. The CDR3 has 12 amino acids. The CDR3 here is CASSFTNDEQFF. The CDR3 region has the DNA TGTGCCAGCAGCTTTACAAACGATGAGCAGTTCTTC.

A word on this clonotype: At one end the junction does not follow the germline gene, possibly because of a read error. The chain uses TRBV7-3 and TRBJ2-3; D is ambiguous. The CDR3 contains 14 residues. The germline CDR1 and CDR2 sequences are SGHTA and FQGTGA. CDR3 protein: CASSHAYSHTLEMF. DNA for the CDR3: TGTGCCAGCAGCCATGCCTATAGCCACACTCTGGAAATGTTT.

This chain joins TRBV7-8 and TRBJ2-7; a possible D gene is TRBD1 (6 bases). The germline V gene has CDR1 SGHVS and CDR2 FQNEAQ. The CDR3 length is 18 residues. The V end lost 3 bases, the J end lost 3 bases, and 24 bases lay between the germline ends. DNA of the CDR3: TGTGCCAGCAGCTTCGAGGCAACGGGTGGACAGCTCTTCTACGAGCAGTACGTC. It specifies CASSFEATGGQLFYEQYV.

The gene calls are TRBV7-2 and TRBJ2-7, with D possibly matching TRBD1 (6 bases). This CDR3 contains 18 residues. V lost 5 bases and J lost 3, with 26 bases in between. The germline CDR1 and CDR2 sequences are SGHTA and FQGNSA. Here the CDR3 reads CASSPKQGKGYGYYEQYV. Here the CDR3 DNA reads TGTGCCAGCAGCCCCAAACAGGGCAAGGGCTATGGCTACTACGAGCAGTACGTC.

The chain couples TRBV5-5 to TRBJ2-1, with D unresolved. V was clipped by 1 base and J by 12 bases, with 14 bases between them. CDR3 length equals 13 residues. Germline CDR1 is SGHKS and CDR2 is YYEKEE (reference sequence). The CDR3 sequence is CASSLLDPDTQFF. In DNA, the CDR3 is TGTGCCAGCAGCTTGTTAGACCCAGATACGCAGTTCTTC.

Details on this clonotype: The germline gene is not matched at one end of the junction; a read error may be the cause. The V call is TRBV19, the J call TRBJ2-3, with 7 bases identical to TRBD2. This CDR3 has 14 residues. Germline-derived CDR1 and CDR2 are LNHDA and SQIVND (reference sequence). CDR3 sequence: CASSIAGGSYTEQF. In DNA, the CDR3 is TGTGCCAGTAGTATAGCGGGGGGTTCCTACACTGAGCAGTTT.

On this clonotype: At one end the junction does not follow the germline gene, possibly because of a read error. This chain uses TRBV7-9 with TRBJ2-3; D perhaps matches TRBD2 (6 bases). There are 14 residues in the CDR3. Per the germline V gene, CDR1 is SEHNR and CDR2 is FQNEAQ (reference sequence). CDR3 amino acids: CASSLAGGPLLLDF. CDR3 sequence (DNA): TGTGCCAGCAGCTTAGCGGGAGGTCCCCTGTTGCTTGATTTT.

This clonotype came up a few times. Germline and junction disagree at one end, which may indicate a read error. The chain combines TRBV6-4 with TRBJ1-2, with a weak D call TRBD1 (6 bases). Germline V CDR1 and CDR2: MRHNA, SNTAGT. The CDR3 loop spans 15 amino acids. CDR3 in DNA: TGTGCCATCAGTGAGTCGCCCAGGGGAAACTATGGCTACACCTTC. Its translation: CAISESPRGNYGYTF.

The table lists this clonotype with a count of one. The rearrangement uses TRBV7-2 and TRBJ2-1; D is unclear. Trimming took 6 bases from V and 0 from J, leaving 9 bases between them. Germline V lookup: CDR1 SGHTA, CDR2 FQGNSA. The CDR3 has 14 residues. CDR3: CASRSTSSYNEQFF. The DNA of the CDR3 is TGTGCCAGCAGATCGACGAGCTCCTACAATGAGCAGTTCTTC.

J is TRBJ2-3 and V is TRBV20-1; TRBD2 agrees at 10 bases. Germline V gene sequence: CDR1 DFQATT, CDR2 SNEGSKA (reference sequence). This CDR3 spans 19 amino acids. After removal of 0 bases from V and 3 bases from J, the junction contained 15 bases not matched to a gene. CDR3 residues: CSARDRDKGAGGRTDTQYF. CDR3 DNA sequence: TGCAGTGCTAGAGACAGAGACAAGGGAGCGGGGGGGCGAACAGATACGCAGTATTTT.

The chain is built from TRBV6-5 and TRBJ2-3, with D uncertain. CDR1 is MNHEY and CDR2 is SVGAGI in the germline V gene. This CDR3 comprises 15 residues. Trimming left V 3 bases short and J 6 bases short, with 16 bases between. CDR3 bases: TGTGCCAGCAGTTATGGTTTAGGCGAGTGGGATACGCAGTATTTT. Translating it yields CASSYGLGEWDTQYF.

V usage is TRBV5-5 and J usage is TRBJ2-5, with D perhaps TRBD2 (7 bases). The length of the CDR3 is 12 residues. CDR1 and CDR2 from the germline V gene are SGHKS and YYEKEE (reference sequence). V gave up 10 bases and J gave up 5 bases, with 15 bases separating them. The CDR3 DNA reads as TGTGCCGGCCGGGGGGCTGGGGAGACCCAGTACTTC. Translating it yields CAGRGAGETQYF. Full variable domain (remainder filled in from reference TRBV5-5 and TRBJ2-5): DAGVTQSPTHLIKTRGQQVTLRCSPISGHKSVSWYQQVLGQGPQFIFQYYEKEERGRGNFPDRFSARQFPNYSSELNVNALLLGDSALYLCAGRGAGETQYFGPGTRLLVL.

A single count supports this clonotype. The CDR3 does not end in the conserved phenylalanine or tryptophan, so this is likely a read error. Because the CDR3's place on the DNA is in doubt, the DNA is left out and the CDR3 is given as listed by TCRdb. The chain couples TRBV9 to TRBJ2-3; the D call in the table, TRBD2, was not verified against the DNA. Germline V gives CDR1 SGDLS, CDR2 YYNGEE. The CDR3 spans 12 amino acids, including both terminal residues. The CDR3 protein is CASSVRLAGGHY.

This sequence joins TRBV7-2 and TRBJ1-6; D may be TRBD1 (5 bases). CDR1 and CDR2 (germline): SGHTA, FQGNSA. The CDR3 sequence is 14 residues long. Deletions cut 3 bases from V and 6 bases from J, with 9 bases between. In DNA form, the CDR3 reads TGTGCCAGCAGCTTCGGGGACTTTAATTCACCCCTCCACTTT. Translation gives CASSFGDFNSPLHF.

The V call is TRBV7-2, the J call TRBJ1-1, with D possibly TRBD1 on 5 matching bases. Per the germline V gene, CDR1 is SGHTA and CDR2 is FQGNSA. CDR3 length equals 15 residues. Trimming took off 1 base at V and 13 bases at J, with 22 bases between the two ends. The CDR3 DNA sequence: TGTGCCAGCAGCTTAGATGGGGCAGGCGACTATGGCGATTTCTTT. Protein: CASSLDGAGDYGDFF.

The gene calls are TRBV9 and TRBJ2-7; TRBD2 agrees at 7 bases. The CDR3 contains 15 residues. The V gene's germline CDR1 is SGDLS and CDR2 YYNGEE. V trimming: 5 bases; J trimming: 11 bases; junction bases outside the gene matches: 19. In DNA form, the CDR3 reads TGTGCCAGCAGGGGGGAGGGGATCAGCCCCTACTTCGAGTACTTC. It codes for CASRGEGISPYFEYF.

This clonotype was detected once. A read error is likely, as this CDR3 ends without the conserved phenylalanine or tryptophan. Because the CDR3's place on the DNA is in doubt, the DNA is left out and the CDR3 is given as listed by TCRdb. The rearrangement uses TRBV7-3 and TRBJ1-2; TRBD1 is the table's D call and was not checked against the DNA. A total of 13 residues make up the CDR3, ends included. The germline CDR1 and CDR2 sequences are SGHTA and FQGTGA. CDR3 protein: CASSGDYRGHEKY.

This clonotype is labeled as medium-sized. This chain connects TRBV7-6 to TRBJ1-5; D perhaps matches TRBD1 (6 bases). From germline, CDR1 is SGHVS and CDR2 FNYEAQ. V shed 4 bases and J shed 0 bases, with 16 bases lying between them. The CDR3 contains 17 residues. CDR3 region: CASSSGRGQYSNQPQHF. For the CDR3, the DNA is TGTGCCAGCAGCTCCGGTCGAGGACAGTATAGCAATCAGCCCCAGCATTTT.

The rearrangement uses TRBV20-1 and TRBJ1-1; D is undetermined. Trimming shortened V by 7 bases and J by 0 bases, and 6 bases separated the two germline ends. Germline CDR1 DFQATT, CDR2 SNEGSKA (reference sequence). CDR3 length: 11 amino acids. The CDR3, as DNA: TGCAGTGTCCTACTGAACACTGAAGCTTTCTTT. Translation: CSVLLNTEAFF.

This rearrangement joins TRBV5-4 to TRBJ1-6; D not certain. The V gene's germline CDR1 is SGHNT and CDR2 YYREEE (reference sequence). The germline V and J ends were trimmed by 2 bases and 8 bases, with 11 bases remaining between them. The CDR3 is 14 amino acids. The CDR3 spells CASSFDSEDSPLHF. Written as DNA, the CDR3 is TGTGCCAGCAGCTTTGATAGCGAGGATTCACCCCTCCACTTT.

Worth noting for this clonotype: Given the absence of the conserved phenylalanine or tryptophan at the CDR3 end, a read error is likely. The DNA is left out, because the CDR3 cannot be placed on it with certainty; the CDR3 is given as TCRdb lists it. The rearrangement uses TRBV7-2 and TRBJ2-2; the table's TRBD2 call for D was not verified on the DNA. Germline lookup yields CDR1 SGHTA and CDR2 FQGNSA. The CDR3 is 12 residues long, ends included. CDR3 in amino acids: CASSLVPGDELQ.

Regarding this clonotype: The junction differs from germline at one of its ends, possibly a read error. The chain couples TRBV7-6 to TRBJ1-6; weak D call: TRBD1 (5 bases). The CDR3 is made up of 14 amino acids. Per germline, CDR1 SGHVS and CDR2 FNYEAQ. The CDR3 loop is CASSSDGALSPHYF. Here the CDR3 DNA reads TGTGCCAGCAGTTCGGACGGGGCACTTTCTCCCCACTACTTT.